The rows below give T cell receptor beta chains drawn from one sample of a study of blood T cells in healthy people across ages. TCRdb recomputed calls from the 5' RACE reads with MiXCR, one row per CDR3 protein. The sample holds around 600,000 distinct CDR3 sequences; 47% are singletons and the top ten take 20% to 25%. Sequencing input: blood. The receptors shown here come from a man aged 80 or over in good health. Both conserved end residues are part of each CDR3. D genes are given only for firm matches. Expanded clones are given a class, and other clones once, few, many or no size at all.

J: TRBJ2-7
V: TRBV7-9
D: TRBD1
size: few
DNA: TGTGCCAGCAGCTTTGGACAGGTCTACGAGCAGTACTTC
CDR3: CASSFGQVYEQYF

J: TRBJ1-2
V: TRBV20-1
D: TRBD1
size: few
DNA: TGCAGTGCTAGGGACAGGGCTGGGGCTAACTATGGCTACACCTTC
CDR3: CSARDRAGANYGYTF

J: TRBJ1-5
V: TRBV20-1
D: .
size: .
DNA: TGCAGTGCTAGTCCCGAGACAGCCAATCAGCCCCAGCATTTT
CDR3: CSASPETANQPQHF

J: TRBJ2-7
V: TRBV12-3/TRBV12-4
D: .
size: .
DNA: TGTGCCAGCAGTCAGGGTAGTCAAGCGTCCCAGTACTTC
CDR3: CASSQGSQASQYF

J: TRBJ1-2
V: TRBV6-6
D: .
size: many
DNA: TGTGCCAGCAGTCACTCGGGGGGCTATGGCTACACCTTC
CDR3: CASSHSGGYGYTF

J: TRBJ1-2
V: TRBV6-6
D: .
size: few
DNA: TGTGCCAGCAGTTACCGGACAGCGGAACCCTATGGCTACACCTTC
CDR3: CASSYRTAEPYGYTF

J: TRBJ2-4
V: TRBV20-1
D: .
size: few
DNA: TGCAGTGCTAGACGAGGGACCCCGGGAAACATTCAGTACTTC
CDR3: CSARRGTPGNIQYF

J: TRBJ1-5
V: TRBV2
D: .
size: few
DNA: TGTGCCAGCAGTGACGAGGGGGTGGGAAATCAGCCCCAGCATTTT
CDR3: CASSDEGVGNQPQHF

J: TRBJ1-2
V: TRBV6-6
D: TRBD1
size: many
DNA: TGTGCCAGCAGCCGCTGGGGAATGACAGGGTTTAATGGCTACACCTTC
CDR3: CASSRWGMTGFNGYTF

J: TRBJ1-2
V: TRBV11-2
D: .
size: .
DNA: TGTGCCAGCAGCTCCTACAGCGCGGGTACCCATGGCTACACCTTC
CDR3: CASSSYSAGTHGYTF

J: TRBJ2-4
V: TRBV29-1
D: .
size: .
DNA: TGCAGCGTTGAAGATCCGAGCAGGGTTGACATTCAGTACTTT
CDR3: CSVEDPSRVDIQYF

J: TRBJ2-4
V: TRBV6-5
D: .
size: many
DNA: TGTGCCAGCAGTCCGGAGGCGGCCAAAAACATTCAGTACTTC
CDR3: CASSPEAAKNIQYF

J: TRBJ2-7
V: TRBV5-1
D: TRBD1
size: .
DNA: TGCGCCAGCAGCTCAACGGCCGGGACAGGGTCCTACGAGCAGTACTTC
CDR3: CASSSTAGTGSYEQYF

J: TRBJ2-1
V: TRBV20-1
D: .
size: .
DNA: TGCAGTGCTAGTTGGGTAATGGGGGATGAGCAGTTCTTC
CDR3: CSASWVMGDEQFF

J: TRBJ2-7
V: TRBV28
D: TRBD2
size: .
DNA: TGTGCCAGCACCTCACCTCTAGCGGGAGGGCGATCCTACGAGCAGTACTTC
CDR3: CASTSPLAGGRSYEQYF

J: TRBJ1-1
V: TRBV4-3
D: .
size: .
DNA: TGCGCCAGCAGCCAAGTGGAACCAGGGGTAGCTTTCTTT
CDR3: CASSQVEPGVAFF

J: TRBJ2-7
V: TRBV13
D: TRBD2
size: .
DNA: TGTGCCAGCAGCTCCTCCTCTAGCGGGAGAAGATACGAGCAGTACTTC
CDR3: CASSSSSSGRRYEQYF

J: TRBJ2-7
V: TRBV28
D: .
size: .
DNA: TGTGCCAGCAGTTTAAGGGCAGAGTCCTACGAGCAGTACTTC
CDR3: CASSLRAESYEQYF

J: TRBJ1-2
V: TRBV6-5
D: TRBD1
size: .
DNA: TGTGCCAGCAGGCCTCCAGGGGGCAGCTATGGCTACACCTTC
CDR3: CASRPPGGSYGYTF

J: TRBJ1-4
V: TRBV3-1
D: .
size: .
DNA: TGTGCCAGCAGCCAGCCCGGGGGCGAACTGTTTTTT
CDR3: CASSQPGGELFF

J: TRBJ1-1
V: TRBV27
D: .
size: few
DNA: TGTGCCAGCAGTAACAACCCGAACACTGAAGCTTTCTTT
CDR3: CASSNNPNTEAFF

J: TRBJ2-1
V: TRBV4-3
D: TRBD2
size: .
DNA: TGCGCCAGCAGCCAACTATCGGGACTAGCGGGGGGCTCTATCTACAATGAGCAGTTCTTC
CDR3: CASSQLSGLAGGSIYNEQFF

J: TRBJ2-1
V: TRBV9
D: TRBD2
size: few
DNA: TGTGCCAGCAGCGTAGCGGGGGGGCAATACAATGAGCAGTTCTTC
CDR3: CASSVAGGQYNEQFF

J: TRBJ2-1
V: TRBV5-1
D: .
size: .
DNA: TGCGCCAGCAACGTAGGCCGGGGCTCCTACAATGAGCAGTTCTTC
CDR3: CASNVGRGSYNEQFF

J: TRBJ2-2
V: TRBV9
D: .
size: few
DNA: TGTGCCAGCAGCGTAGAACCACGTCCAAGGGAGCTGTTTTTT
CDR3: CASSVEPRPRELFF

J: TRBJ1-6
V: TRBV4-2
D: .
size: .
DNA: TGTGCCAGCAGCCAAGAAGGGCTTTATAACTCACCCCTCCACTTT
CDR3: CASSQEGLYNSPLHF

J: TRBJ2-3
V: TRBV7-2
D: TRBD1
size: few
DNA: TGTGCCAGCAACCGATGGGACAGCAGCACAGATACGCAGTATTTT
CDR3: CASNRWDSSTDTQYF

J: TRBJ1-5
V: TRBV7-2
D: TRBD1
size: .
DNA: TGTGCCAGCAGCGTAGGGACAGATCAGCCCCAGCATTTT
CDR3: CASSVGTDQPQHF

J: TRBJ1-1
V: TRBV4-3
D: .
size: few
DNA: TGCGCCAGCAGCCAAGGTTTCCGGGGTGGGGTGTGGGCTGAAGCTTTCTTT
CDR3: CASSQGFRGGVWAEAFF

J: TRBJ1-4
V: TRBV6-5
D: .
size: many
DNA: TGTGCCAGCAGTTACCTCGGGGCTCACGAAAAACTGTTTTTT
CDR3: CASSYLGAHEKLFF

J: TRBJ2-3
V: TRBV15
D: .
size: .
DNA: TGTGCCACCAGCAGAGGTATCAGCACAGATACGCAGTATTTT
CDR3: CATSRGISTDTQYF

J: TRBJ2-5
V: TRBV29-1
D: .
size: .
DNA: TGCAGCGTTGAAGATCAACAGGGCCAAGAGACCCAGTACTTC
CDR3: CSVEDQQGQETQYF

J: TRBJ2-1
V: TRBV9
D: .
size: .
DNA: TGTGCCAGCAGCGTAGGCGGGACCTACAATGAGCAGTTCTTC
CDR3: CASSVGGTYNEQFF

J: TRBJ2-5
V: TRBV5-6
D: TRBD1
size: .
DNA: TGTGCCAGCAGCTACCGACAGGGTCGAGGGGTGAGTGAGCAGTACTTC
CDR3: CASSYRQGRGVSEQYF

J: TRBJ2-4
V: TRBV21-1
D: .
size: .
DNA: TGTGCCAGCAGCAACCACCGGGACAGCCTAGCCAAAAACATTCAGTACTTC
CDR3: CASSNHRDSLAKNIQYF

J: TRBJ2-3
V: TRBV20-1
D: .
size: .
DNA: TGCAGTGCCCAGGAACCGGGGACACCAGATACGCAGTATTTT
CDR3: CSAQEPGTPDTQYF

J: TRBJ2-1
V: TRBV4-2
D: TRBD2
size: .
DNA: TGTGCCAGCAGCCAAGATACTAGCGGGAACCCGTTCTTC
CDR3: CASSQDTSGNPFF

J: TRBJ2-1
V: TRBV27
D: TRBD1
size: .
DNA: TGTGCCAGCAGTGCTGAACGGGACAGGTTCGGCTTTGAGCAGTTCTTC
CDR3: CASSAERDRFGFEQFF

J: TRBJ1-1
V: TRBV6-5
D: .
size: few
DNA: TGTGCCAGCCGGGGGTACAGCTACACTGAAGCTTTCTTT
CDR3: CASRGYSYTEAFF

J: TRBJ2-7
V: TRBV4-1
D: .
size: .
DNA: TGCGCCAGCAGCCAAGGACCAAGGGGCGGACTCGAGCAGTACTTC
CDR3: CASSQGPRGGLEQYF

J: TRBJ2-7
V: TRBV11-1
D: TRBD1
size: .
DNA: TGTGCCAGCTCCAAGGACAGGTCCGAGCAGTACTTC
CDR3: CASSKDRSEQYF

J: TRBJ2-7
V: TRBV11-2
D: TRBD1
size: .
DNA: TGTGCCAGCAGCAGGGGACAGGTCTCTTACGAGCAGTACTTC
CDR3: CASSRGQVSYEQYF

J: TRBJ2-3
V: TRBV27
D: TRBD2
size: few
DNA: TGTGCCAGCAGTGCCTTAGCGGGAGGACGCGATACGCAGTATTTT
CDR3: CASSALAGGRDTQYF

J: TRBJ2-6
V: TRBV6-6
D: TRBD1
size: many
DNA: TGTGCCAGCAGACAGTACACAGGGGGCCCCCTCAGCTCTGGGGCCAACGTCCTGACTTTC
CDR3: CASRQYTGGPLSSGANVLTF

J: TRBJ2-7
V: TRBV7-6
D: TRBD1
size: few
DNA: TGTGCCAGCAGCTTAGCGATAGGGACAGGACCTATGGGGCAGTACTTC
CDR3: CASSLAIGTGPMGQYF

J: TRBJ2-3
V: TRBV9
D: TRBD2
size: .
DNA: TGTGCCAGCAGCTTGGGACTAGCGGATTACACAGATACGCAGTATTTT
CDR3: CASSLGLADYTDTQYF

J: TRBJ1-2
V: TRBV7-2
D: .
size: .
DNA: TGTGCCAGCAGCTTAAGCCCGGGGTGGGGAACTAACTATGGCTACACCTTC
CDR3: CASSLSPGWGTNYGYTF

J: TRBJ2-6
V: TRBV20-1
D: TRBD1
size: .
DNA: TGCAGTGCTAGTAGCGGACAGGGAAACGGGGCCAACGTCCTGACTTTC
CDR3: CSASSGQGNGANVLTF

J: TRBJ2-5
V: TRBV12-3/TRBV12-4
D: .
size: many
DNA: TGTGCCAGCAGTTTCCCGGGGGCGCGGGAGACCCAGTACTTC
CDR3: CASSFPGARETQYF

J: TRBJ2-7
V: TRBV27
D: TRBD1
size: many
DNA: TGTGCCAGCAGTTGGACAGGGTTCAAGCAGTACTTC
CDR3: CASSWTGFKQYF